The 15 T cell receptor beta chains below all came from one sample that was sequenced in a study of Graves' ophthalmopathy and Graves' hyperthyroidism. Amplification of TCR beta CDR3 regions used RNA transcripts. First-round RT-PCR with HTBI primers preceded a second-round multiplex PCR. In TCRdb, the multiplex PCR reads were re-called with MiXCR into one record per CDR3 protein. The table lists some 750,000 distinct CDR3 sequences, about 44% of them singletons. The sequenced material came from peripheral blood. The source of these receptors is an adult man with Graves' ophthalmopathy.

This clonotype is a singleton in its sample. The DNA of the CDR3 is TGTGCCAGCAGTTATAATCCGAGTGTCTACGAGCAGTACTTC. It specifies CASSYNPSVYEQYF. The chain combines TRBV6-5 with TRBJ2-7; no reliable D call. CDR1 and CDR2 (germline): MNHEY, SVGAGI. Trimming took 3 bases from V and 3 from J, leaving 12 bases between them. This CDR3 comprises 14 residues.

This clonotype was found a few times. J is TRBJ1-2 and V is TRBV6-5, with 9 positions matching TRBD1. V trimming: 0 bases; J trimming: 8 bases; junction bases outside the gene matches: 7. The germline gives CDR1 MNHEY, CDR2 SVGAGI. CDR3 length: 15 residues. For the CDR3, the DNA is TGTGCCAGCAGTTACTCGAGGTACAGGGGGCACGGCTACACCTTC. Its protein product is CASSYSRYRGHGYTF.

This clonotype has a count of ten or more. The rearrangement joins TRBV10-2 to TRBJ2-2, with no clear D. This CDR3 has 13 residues. Germline values: CDR1 WSHSY, CDR2 SAAADI. With 8 bases removed from V and 0 bases from J, the gap between germline ends came to 7 bases. The CDR3 bases are TGCGCCAGCGAGGTAACGAACACCGGGGAGCTGTTTTTT. Encoded protein: CASEVTNTGELFF.

This chain connects TRBV29-1 to TRBJ1-1; a possible D gene is TRBD1 (5 bases). The CDR3 is 13 amino acids. Trimming took 6 bases from V and 6 from J, leaving 17 bases between them. Germline V gene lookup returns CDR1 SQVTM and CDR2 ANQGSEA. The CDR3 sequence is CSVGGGKSSEAFF. CDR3 nucleotide sequence: TGCAGCGTCGGGGGGGGGAAAAGCTCTGAAGCTTTCTTT.

The V call is TRBV7-8, the J call TRBJ2-1, with D tentatively TRBD1 or TRBD2 (5 bases each). V gave up 4 bases and J gave up 5 bases, with 9 bases separating them. The CDR3 spans 13 residues. Germline CDR1 is SGHVS and CDR2 is FQNEAQ. The CDR3 DNA sequence: TGTGCCAGCAGCTGGGACGGTGACAATGAGCAGTTCTTC. This encodes CASSWDGDNEQFF.

The chain has TRBV6-5 and TRBJ2-7; 10 bases are a match to TRBD1. The CDR3 has 15 amino acids. Germline values: CDR1 MNHEY, CDR2 SVGAGI. V gave up 6 bases and J gave up 4 bases; unmatched junction bases: 9. CDR3: CASSARQGASYEQYF. The CDR3 region has the DNA TGTGCCAGCAGCGCGAGACAGGGGGCAAGTTACGAGCAGTACTTC.

This clonotype was seen many times. The V call is TRBV5-1, the J call TRBJ2-7; D is undetermined. Trimming pared 0 bases from V and 5 bases from J, leaving 9 bases between. The CDR3 is 13 amino acids. Germline V lookup: CDR1 SGHRS, CDR2 YFSETQ. CDR3 region: CASSLGVGDEQYF. DNA of the CDR3: TGCGCCAGCAGCTTGGGCGTTGGGGACGAGCAGTACTTC. Variable domain in full (rest from reference TRBV5-1 and TRBJ2-7): KAGVTQTPRYLIKTRGQQVTLSCSPISGHRSVSWYQQTPGQGLQFLFEYFSETQRNKGNFPGRFSGRQFSNSRSEMNVSTLELGDSALYLCASSLGVGDEQYFGPGTRLTVT.

This clonotype was detected ten times or more. This chain links TRBV11-2 with TRBJ1-1, with D perhaps TRBD1 (5 bases). Trimming pared 0 bases from V and 1 base from J, leaving 15 bases between. The V gene's germline CDR1 is SGHAT and CDR2 FQNNGV. The CDR3 runs to 17 residues. CDR3 amino acids: CASSLDARGGRNTEAFF. CDR3 coding DNA: TGTGCCAGCAGCTTAGATGCGCGTGGGGGTAGGAACACTGAAGCTTTCTTT. Using reference TRBV11-2 and TRBJ1-1 for the parts outside the CDR3, the full variable domain is EAGVAQSPRYKIIEKRQSVAFWCNPISGHATLYWYQQILGQGPKLLIQFQNNGVVDDSQLPKDRFSAERLKGVDSTLKIQPAKLEDSAVYLCASSLDARGGRNTEAFFGQGTRLTVV.

The gene calls are TRBV11-2 and TRBJ1-2; the D gene is possibly TRBD1 (6 bases). The V gene's germline CDR1 is SGHAT and CDR2 FQNNGV. V was shortened by 5 bases and J by 4 bases, with 17 bases between the two germline ends. The length of the CDR3 is 15 residues. The CDR3 is CASSANRALSYGYTF. Written as DNA, the CDR3 is TGTGCCAGCAGCGCAAACAGGGCGTTGAGCTATGGCTACACCTTC.

The chain employs TRBV10-3 and TRBJ2-7; D call uncertain. The CDR3 covers 13 residues. The V gene lost 11 bases and the J gene lost 6 bases, with 20 bases spanning the gap. Germline CDR1 ENHRY, CDR2 SYGVKD. Written as DNA, the CDR3 is TGTGCCTGGAGCCGAAGACCTACCGGCGAGCAGTACTTC. This encodes CAWSRRPTGEQYF.

The chain combines TRBV25-1 with TRBJ2-2; 12 bases fit TRBD2. CDR1 and CDR2 (germline): MGHDK, SYGVNS. The CDR3 extends over 16 amino acids. V lost 7 bases, J lost 3 bases, and 6 bases stayed unmatched. CDR3 in amino acids: CASTSGRAKHTGELFF. CDR3 DNA sequence: TGTGCCAGCACTAGCGGGAGGGCCAAACACACCGGGGAGCTGTTTTTT.

This clonotype was detected many times. V is TRBV7-8 and J is TRBJ1-2; D gene ambiguous. Trimming left V 1 base short and J 3 bases short, with 9 bases between. This CDR3 has 14 residues. Germline V gene lookup returns CDR1 SGHVS and CDR2 FQNEAQ. Here the CDR3 DNA reads TGTGCCAGCAGCTTAGGTGGGCGCGACTATGGCTACACCTTC. It specifies CASSLGGRDYGYTF.

The V gene is TRBV19, the J gene TRBJ1-6; the match to TRBD1 covers 10 bases. The germline V gene encodes CDR1 LNHDA and CDR2 SQIVND (reference sequence). J gave up 10 bases and V 5 bases, and 5 bases lay outside the gene matches. The CDR3 loop spans 14 amino acids. CDR3 protein: CASSPGQGLSPLHF. The CDR3 DNA reads TGTGCCAGTAGTCCGGGACAGGGGTTATCACCCCTCCACTTT.

The gene calls are TRBV25-1 and TRBJ2-2, with D possibly TRBD2 on 5 matching bases. Trimming took 6 bases from V and 1 from J, leaving 15 bases between them. Germline lookup yields CDR1 MGHDK and CDR2 SYGVNS. The length of the CDR3 is 16 residues. CDR3 residues: CASSLRRERNTGELFF. CDR3 sequence (DNA): TGTGCCAGCAGCTTGAGAAGGGAGCGGAACACCGGGGAGCTGTTTTTT.

CDR3 in DNA: TGTGCCAGCAGCCTACAGGGGATCTACGAGCAGTACTTC. Amino acid sequence: CASSLQGIYEQYF. The rearrangement links TRBV5-4 to TRBJ2-7, with 7 bases aligning to TRBD1. The CDR3 is made up of 13 amino acids. With 4 bases clipped from V and 3 bases from J, the junction kept 4 bases outside the gene matches. Germline V gives CDR1 SGHNT, CDR2 YYREEE (reference sequence). Looking up the rest from reference TRBV5-4 and TRBJ2-7 gives the full variable domain: ETGVTQSPTHLIKTRGQQVTLRCSSQSGHNTVSWYQQALGQGPQFIFQYYREEENGRGNFPPRFSGLQFPNYSSELNVNALELDDSALYLCASSLQGIYEQYFGPGTRLTVT.